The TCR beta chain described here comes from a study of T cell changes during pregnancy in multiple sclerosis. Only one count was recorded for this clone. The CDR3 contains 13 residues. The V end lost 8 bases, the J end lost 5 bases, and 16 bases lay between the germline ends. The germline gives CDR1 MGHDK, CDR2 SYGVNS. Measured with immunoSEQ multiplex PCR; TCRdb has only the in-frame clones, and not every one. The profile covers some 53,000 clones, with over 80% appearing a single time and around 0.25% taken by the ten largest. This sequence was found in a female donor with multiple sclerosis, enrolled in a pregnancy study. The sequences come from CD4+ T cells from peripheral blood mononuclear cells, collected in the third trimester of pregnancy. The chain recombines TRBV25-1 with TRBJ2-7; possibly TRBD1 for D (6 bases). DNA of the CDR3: TGTGCCAGCCAAAACAGGGCGCGGCACGAGCAGTACTTC. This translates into CASQNRARHEQYF.